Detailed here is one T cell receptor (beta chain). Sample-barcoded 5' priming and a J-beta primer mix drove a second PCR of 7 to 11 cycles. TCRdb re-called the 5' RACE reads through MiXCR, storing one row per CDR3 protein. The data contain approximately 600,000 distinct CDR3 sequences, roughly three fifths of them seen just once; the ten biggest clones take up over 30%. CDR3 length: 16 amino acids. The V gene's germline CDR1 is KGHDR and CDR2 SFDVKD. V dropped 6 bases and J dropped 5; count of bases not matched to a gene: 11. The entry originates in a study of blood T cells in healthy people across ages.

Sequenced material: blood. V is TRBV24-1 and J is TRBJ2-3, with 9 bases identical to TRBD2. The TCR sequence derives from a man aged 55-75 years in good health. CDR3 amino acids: CATSRTGGGAGDTQYF. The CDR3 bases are TGTGCCACCAGTCGGACTGGCGGGGGGGCAGGAGATACGCAGTATTTT.